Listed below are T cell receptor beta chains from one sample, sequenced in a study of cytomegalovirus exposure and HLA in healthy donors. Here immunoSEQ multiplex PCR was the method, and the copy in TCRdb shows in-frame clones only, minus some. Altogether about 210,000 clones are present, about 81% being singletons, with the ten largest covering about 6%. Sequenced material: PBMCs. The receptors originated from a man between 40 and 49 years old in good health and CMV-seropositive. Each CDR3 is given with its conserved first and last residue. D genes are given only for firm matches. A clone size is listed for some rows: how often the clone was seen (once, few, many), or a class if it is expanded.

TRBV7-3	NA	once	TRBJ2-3	TGTGCCAGCAGCTTAGGGCAAACTACAGATACGCAGTATTTT	CASSLGQTTDTQYF
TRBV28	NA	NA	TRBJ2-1	TGTGCCAGCAGTCTGTCGGGCTCCTACAATGAGCAGTTCTTC	CASSLSGSYNEQFF
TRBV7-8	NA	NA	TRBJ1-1	TGTGCCAGCAGCTTAGCCCTCAGGGGAGGGGCAGGGGAAGCTTTCTTT	CASSLALRGGAGEAFF
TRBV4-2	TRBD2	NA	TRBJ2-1	TGTGCCAGCAGCCCGTATTTAGCGGGAGGCCTGAATGAGCAGTTCTTC	CASSPYLAGGLNEQFF
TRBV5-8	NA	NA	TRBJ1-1	TGTGCCAGCAGCTTGGATCCTAGGCCCAACACTGAAGCTTTCTTT	CASSLDPRPNTEAFF
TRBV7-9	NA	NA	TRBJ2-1	TGTGCCAGCAGCTCCTCTCTAGAGAATGAGCAGTTCTTC	CASSSSLENEQFF
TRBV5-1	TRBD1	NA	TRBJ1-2	TGCGCCAGCAGCTTGAAAGGGGGCCTAGGCTATGGCTACACCTTC	CASSLKGGLGYGYTF
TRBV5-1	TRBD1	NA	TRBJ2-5	TGCGCCAGCAGCCCGGGGACAGGGGGCATGGAGACCCAGTACTTC	CASSPGTGGMETQYF
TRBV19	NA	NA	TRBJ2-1	TGTGCCAGTAGTATAGTCCCCCAGACCTACAATGAGCAGTTCTTC	CASSIVPQTYNEQFF
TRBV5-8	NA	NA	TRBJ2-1	TGTGCCAGCAGCTTGACTCGGGGTTACAATGAGCAGTTCTTC	CASSLTRGYNEQFF
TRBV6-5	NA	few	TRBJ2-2	TGTGCCAGCAGTTACTCGAGTACCGACACCGGGGAGCTGTTTTTT	CASSYSSTDTGELFF
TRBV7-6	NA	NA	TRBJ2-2	TGTGCCAGCAGCTTTCCTCGTTCGGGGAACACCGGGGAGCTGTTTTTT	CASSFPRSGNTGELFF
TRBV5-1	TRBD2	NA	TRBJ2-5	TGCGCCAGCAAACCGGGAGGGGGTATAGAGACCCAGTACTTC	CASKPGGGIETQYF
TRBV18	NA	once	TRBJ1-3	TGTGCCAGCTCACCTAAATCTGGAAACACCATATATTTT	CASSPKSGNTIYF
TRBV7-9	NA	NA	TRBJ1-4	TGTGCCAGCAGCTTAGCGGGGCAGCCTGAAAAACTGTTTTTT	CASSLAGQPEKLFF
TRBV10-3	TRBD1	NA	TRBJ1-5	TGTGCCACTTCGGGACAGGGAGATCAGCCCCAGCATTTT	CATSGQGDQPQHF
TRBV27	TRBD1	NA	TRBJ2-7	TGTGCCAGCAGCTTCGGACAGGGTTACGAGCAGTACTTC	CASSFGQGYEQYF
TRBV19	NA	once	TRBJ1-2	TGTGCCAGTAGGGGGCTTGACTGGGATGGCTACACCTTC	CASRGLDWDGYTF
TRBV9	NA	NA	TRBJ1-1	TGTGCCAGCAGCGTAGTAGACAGTCAGAACACTGAAGCTTTCTTT	CASSVVDSQNTEAFF
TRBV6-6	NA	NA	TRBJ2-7	TGTGCCAGCAGTTACTCGATAGCGTCTGAGCAGTACTTC	CASSYSIASEQYF
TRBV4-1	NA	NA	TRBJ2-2	TGCGCCAGCAGCCAAGCCCTGACGGGATCGAACACCGGGGAGCTGTTTTTT	CASSQALTGSNTGELFF
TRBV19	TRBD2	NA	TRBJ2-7	TGTGCCAGTAGTATGGGGAGGGCCTACGAGCAGTACTTC	CASSMGRAYEQYF
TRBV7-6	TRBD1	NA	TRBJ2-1	TGTGCCAGCAGCTTAGCCGGACAGGGGCAGTTCTTC	CASSLAGQGQFF
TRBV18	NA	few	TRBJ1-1	TGTGCCAGCTTCGATACACAGAACACTGAAGCTTTCTTT	CASFDTQNTEAFF
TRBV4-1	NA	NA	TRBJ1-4	TGCGCCAGCAGCCGTACCGGGACATCAGAAGAAAAACTGTTTTTT	CASSRTGTSEEKLFF